These 16 T cell receptor beta chains came from one sample sequenced in a study of shared clonotypes between healthy human individuals. Data came from immunoSEQ multiplex PCR; TCRdb stores just in-frame clones and leaves some out. The table lists approximately 2.4 million clones, approximately 96% of them singletons, with more than 0.1% in the top ten. Sequenced input: naive CD4+ T cells sorted from blood. Subset in this sample: CD45RA+ positively selected. These receptors came from a man aged 18 to 30 in good health.

This sequence joins TRBV19 and TRBJ1-5; D unresolved. CDR3 length equals 13 residues. CDR1 and CDR2 (germline): LNHDA, SQIVND (reference sequence). The ends were cut back, 6 bases at V and 4 bases at J, with 10 bases in the middle. The CDR3 DNA is TGTGCCAGTAGGGACTCGGGGAATCAGCCCCAGCATTTT. Residues: CASRDSGNQPQHF.

The chain combines TRBV10-3 with TRBJ2-7, with D hard to call. V dropped 2 bases and J dropped 6 bases, with 8 bases sitting between them. The CDR3 consists of 12 residues. Germline V gene lookup returns CDR1 ENHRY and CDR2 SYGVKD. CDR3 sequence reads: CAISEGLLEQYF. CDR3 sequence (DNA): TGTGCCATCAGTGAGGGCCTCCTCGAGCAGTACTTC.

The chain is built from TRBV6-1 and TRBJ2-5; 8 nucleotides agree with TRBD1. Looked up from germline, CDR1 is MNHNS and CDR2 is SASEGT. The CDR3 loop spans 14 amino acids. After removal of 6 bases from V and 1 base from J, the junction contained 4 bases not matched to a gene. CDR3 residues: CASRDRVPQETQYF. The CDR3 DNA reads TGTGCCAGCAGGGACAGGGTACCCCAAGAGACCCAGTACTTC.

V is TRBV5-4 and J is TRBJ2-7, with no clear D. The ends were cut back, 0 bases at V and 9 bases at J, with 19 bases in the middle. Germline loops: CDR1 SGHNT, CDR2 YYREEE (reference sequence). The CDR3 spans 15 residues. In DNA form, the CDR3 reads TGTGCCAGCAGCTTGGATTTAGGGCCCAATTTTGGGCAGTACTTC. Amino acid sequence: CASSLDLGPNFGQYF.

The chain recombines TRBV25-1 with TRBJ1-1; D gene ambiguous. V lost 2 bases and J 0 bases, leaving 10 bases between the germline ends. In germline, CDR1 is MGHDK, CDR2 SYGVNS. CDR3 length equals 15 residues. The CDR3, as DNA: TGTGCCAGCAGTGAAAGGGAGGGCCTGAACACTGAAGCTTTCTTT. It translates to CASSEREGLNTEAFF.

This chain joins TRBV30 and TRBJ1-1; 9 nucleotides agree with TRBD1. Germline trimming cut 4 bases from V and 11 bases from J; bases unmatched to any gene: 17. CDR1 GTSNPN and CDR2 SVGIG come from the germline V gene (reference sequence). This CDR3 has 15 residues. The CDR3: CAWNPTPRDRVLAFF. The CDR3 DNA reads TGTGCCTGGAACCCTACTCCTAGGGACAGGGTATTGGCTTTCTTT.

The CDR3 DNA follows: TGCGCCAGCACCCTAGCGGGGGTAGATACGCAGTATTTT. As protein: CASTLAGVDTQYF. The rearrangement joins TRBV5-1 to TRBJ2-3; 10 bases line up with TRBD2. V lost 6 bases to trimming and J lost 5 bases; unmatched junction nucleotides: 3. The CDR3 extends over 13 amino acids. From germline, CDR1 is SGHRS and CDR2 YFSETQ. Full variable domain (rest looked up from reference TRBV5-1 and TRBJ2-3): KAGVTQTPRYLIKTRGQQVTLSCSPISGHRSVSWYQQTPGQGLQFLFEYFSETQRNKGNFPGRFSGRQFSNSRSEMNVSTLELGDSALYLCASTLAGVDTQYFGPGTRLTVL.

This sequence joins TRBV7-3 and TRBJ1-2; tentatively, D is TRBD1 (6 bases). The CDR3 totals 16 residues. Deletions cut 5 bases from V and 0 bases from J, with 16 bases between. From germline, CDR1 is SGHTA and CDR2 FQGTGA. The CDR3 protein is CASSDGLGTPNYGYTF. Here the CDR3 DNA reads TGTGCCAGCAGCGACGGCCTAGGGACACCTAACTATGGCTACACCTTC.

The gene calls are TRBV7-9 and TRBJ1-3; D call uncertain. The CDR3 totals 14 residues. Trimming stripped 1 base from V and 0 bases from J, with 4 bases between. Germline loops: CDR1 SEHNR, CDR2 FQNEAQ (reference sequence). The CDR3: CASSLGYSGNTIYF. The DNA of the CDR3 is TGTGCCAGCAGCTTAGGGTACTCTGGAAACACCATATATTTT.

V is TRBV9 and J is TRBJ2-1; D uncertain. The CDR3 contains 14 residues. The germline V gene has CDR1 SGDLS and CDR2 YYNGEE. V was clipped by 0 bases and J by 5 bases, with 9 bases between them. CDR3 region: CASSVAQFNNEQFF. CDR3 coding DNA: TGTGCCAGCAGCGTAGCCCAGTTTAACAATGAGCAGTTCTTC.

CDR3 amino acids: CAISEGKTGELFF. The CDR3 DNA follows: TGTGCCATCAGTGAGGGGAAGACCGGGGAGCTGTTTTTT. The chain carries TRBV10-3 and TRBJ2-2; D is undetermined. Looked up from germline, CDR1 is ENHRY and CDR2 is SYGVKD. Trimming cost V 2 bases and J 5 bases, with 6 bases left between them. The CDR3 sequence is 13 residues long.

The chain combines TRBV18 with TRBJ1-1; D may be TRBD1 (5 bases). The V end was cut by 0 bases, the J end by 1 base, with 9 bases between. The length of the CDR3 is 15 residues. Germline CDR1 is KGHSH and CDR2 is LQKENI. The chain's CDR3 is CASSPPGGQNTEAFF. The CDR3 DNA reads as TGTGCCAGCTCACCACCGGGAGGACAGAACACTGAAGCTTTCTTT.

This chain connects TRBV6-6 to TRBJ1-2; 7 bases are a match to TRBD1. Germline loops: CDR1 MNHNY, CDR2 SVGAGI (reference sequence). With V trimmed by 6 bases and J by 7 bases, 11 bases remained unmatched. The CDR3 length is 14 residues. CDR3 protein: CASRKKAGGPGYTF. Written as DNA, the CDR3 is TGTGCCAGCAGAAAAAAGGCAGGGGGGCCTGGCTACACCTTC.

This rearrangement joins TRBV6-1 to TRBJ1-5, with D hard to call. CDR3 size: 16 residues. Trimming cost V 4 bases and J 1 base, with 14 bases left between them. In germline, CDR1 is MNHNS, CDR2 SASEGT. CDR3 nucleotides: TGTGCCAGCAGTGTTCTTTGGGGAGGAAGCAATCAGCCCCAGCATTTT. This encodes CASSVLWGGSNQPQHF.

The gene calls are TRBV18 and TRBJ2-7, with D hard to call. Between the trimmed V and J ends, which lost 5 bases and 5 bases, there was a span of 19 bases. Germline loops: CDR1 KGHSH, CDR2 LQKENI. There are 15 residues in the CDR3. Written as DNA, the CDR3 is TGTGCCAGCTCAACCAGGACCCTATCACGAGACGAGCAGTACTTC. Translating gives CASSTRTLSRDEQYF.

This clone came up once. V usage is TRBV10-3 and J usage is TRBJ2-3; the D is unclear. The V and J ends lost 0 bases and 4 bases respectively, with 5 bases between them. The germline V gene encodes CDR1 ENHRY and CDR2 SYGVKD. The CDR3 covers 13 residues. As DNA, the CDR3 is TGTGCCATCAGTGAGTCGACGGCAGATACGCAGTATTTT. As protein: CAISESTADTQYF.